This T cell receptor (beta chain) appears in the sequencing data of a study of T cell repertoires in cytomegalovirus infection. About the research overall: Public TCR beta signature analysis indicated the presence of both CMV infection and matching HLA type. Study results and limitations: The study found HLA-C-restricted CMV-specific TCR beta clonotypes dominating the ex vivo response. Summed frequency of public TCR beta families distinguished CMV carriers with the relevant HLA.

CDR1 and CDR2 from the germline V gene are SGHDN and FVKESK. V lost 1 base to trimming and J lost 2 bases, with 7 bases between them. The CDR3 contains 14 residues. This clonotype was observed many times. Antigen: not known. TCRdb passed the reads through MiXCR, listing each CDR3 protein once. The sample includes some 200,000 distinct CDR3 sequences, about a tenth of them seen just once. The V gene is TRBV14, the J gene TRBJ2-3; perhaps TRBD1 as D (6 bases). Sequencing input: PBMCs. The sequence came from a human donor in good health (CMV status not recorded). Some clones in this sample may be carry-over from other donors' samples. The CDR3 bases are TGTGCCAGCAGCCAAGGGACAGTCACAGATACGCAGTATTTT. Translating gives CASSQGTVTDTQYF. The entire variable domain, with the rest obtained from reference TRBV14 and TRBJ2-3, is as follows: EAGVTQFPSHSVIEKGQTVTLRCDPISGHDNLYWYRRVMGKEIKFLLHFVKESKQDESGMPNNRFLAERTGGTYSTLKVQPAELEDSGVYFCASSQGTVTDTQYFGPGTRLTVL.